This TCR beta chain was recovered during a study of shared clonotypes between healthy human individuals. The table came from immunoSEQ multiplex PCR; TCRdb's copy has only in-frame clones and leaves some out. The sample lists around 1.4 million clones; about 98.5% were seen once. The CDR3 is 15 amino acids. The germline CDR1 and CDR2 sequences are SGHNT and YYREEE (reference sequence). The V and J ends lost 1 base and 7 bases respectively, with 18 bases between them. The chain joins TRBV5-4 to TRBJ2-7; D perhaps matches TRBD2 (5 bases). Sequencing input: naive CD4+ T cells sorted from blood. The subset was: CD45RA+ positively selected. The TCR sequence derives from a man aged 25-40 years in good health. The CDR3: CASSLKGIGPGEQYF. DNA of the CDR3: TGTGCCAGCAGCTTGAAAGGAATCGGCCCGGGGGAGCAGTACTTC. Based on the CDR3 plus reference TRBV5-4 and TRBJ2-7, the full variable domain is ETGVTQSPTHLIKTRGQQVTLRCSSQSGHNTVSWYQQALGQGPQFIFQYYREEENGRGNFPPRFSGLQFPNYSSELNVNALELDDSALYLCASSLKGIGPGEQYFGPGTRLTVT.